This T cell receptor (beta chain) was identified in a study of T cells in Graves' hyperthyroidism and ophthalmopathy. As for this clonotype: The antigen is undetermined. The junction differs from germline at one of its ends, possibly a read error.

Amplification of TCR beta CDR3 regions used RNA as the template. The primer set for the first-round RT-PCR of the TCR CDR3 was HTBI. TCRdb re-called the multiplex PCR reads with MiXCR, one entry per CDR3 protein. Of 300,000 to 450,000 distinct CDR3 sequences in the sample, under 15% are singletons; the top ten hold 30% to 35%. The V gene's germline CDR1 is SSHAT and CDR2 FNYEAQ (reference sequence). The CDR3 runs 13 residues. Clinical symptoms, serum thyroxine and TRAb, thyroid ultrasound and orbital computed tomography were used for the diagnoses. Fresh peripheral blood, more than 9 ml, yielded the PBMCs. Study-level points and caveats: Most thyroid-expanded clonotypes above 0.001 were also found in blood.

The chain is built from TRBV7-7 and TRBJ2-5; D is perhaps TRBD2 (5 bases). The sequencing sample was made of blood. The sequence was obtained from a young woman with Graves' hyperthyroidism. This chain's CDR3 is CASSGVVQETQYF. In DNA, the CDR3 is TGTGCTAGCAGCGGAGTAGTACAAGAGACCCAGTACTTC. The full variable domain, rest sourced from reference TRBV7-7 and TRBJ2-5, is GAGVSQSPRYKVTKRGQDVTLRCDPISSHATLYWYQQALGQGPEFLTYFNYEAQPDKSGLPSDRFSAERPEGSISTLTIQRTEQRDSAMYRCASSGVVQETQYFGPGTRLLVL.